Listed here are 10 T cell receptor beta chains from one sample, sequenced in a study of beta chain features in type 1 diabetes. Expressed TCRB transcripts got sequenced, as all isolated RNA was reverse transcribed. Using immunoSEQ multiplex PCR, the repertoire was profiled, and TCRdb retains in-frame clones only, with some absent. The sample records about 650,000 clones, 12% being singletons. The antigens these receptors bind are not known. Study-wide results and limits: Moderately but significantly shorter TCRB CDR3s were found in Type 1 diabetes patients in all four CD4+ subsets.

Sequencing was done on a sample of naive CD4+ T cells from blood. These receptors were obtained from a man younger than 45 with type 1 diabetes.

The sample holds a few counts of this clone. CDR3 nucleotide sequence: TGTGCCAGCAGCCAAGATCGGCAGACAACTCAAGAGACCCAGTACTTC. It yields the protein CASSQDRQTTQETQYF. The chain employs TRBV14 and TRBJ2-5; D gene ambiguous. This CDR3 comprises 16 residues. Germline loops: CDR1 SGHDN, CDR2 FVKESK. V was pared by 0 bases and J by 2 bases, with 13 bases between.

This clone was seen a few times. The V and J genes are TRBV6-5 and TRBJ2-7, with D tentatively TRBD1 (5 bases). CDR1 MNHEY and CDR2 SVGAGI come from the germline V gene. V lost 1 base to trimming and J lost 5 bases, with 12 bases between them. The CDR3 contains 14 residues. CDR3 region: CASSYYPQGHEQYF. Written as DNA, the CDR3 is TGTGCCAGCAGTTACTATCCTCAGGGTCACGAGCAGTACTTC.

J is TRBJ1-2 and V is TRBV11-2; perhaps TRBD1 as D (6 bases). Germline CDR1 and CDR2: SGHAT and FQNNGV. V was cut by 5 bases and J by 5 bases, with 18 bases left in between. The CDR3 consists of 15 residues. Written as DNA, the CDR3 is TGTGCCAGCAGCCCTTCGCCGGGGGCTGGGTATGGCTACACCTTC. Translation: CASSPSPGAGYGYTF.

This clone was picked up a small number of times. The chain couples TRBV6-1 to TRBJ2-7, with 8 bases that match TRBD1. In germline, CDR1 is MNHNS, CDR2 SASEGT. CDR3 size: 17 residues. Unmatched junction bases numbered 9, after V lost 0 bases and J lost 2 bases. The CDR3 reads CASSEALRTGRTYEQYF. For the CDR3, the DNA is TGTGCCAGCAGTGAAGCGCTTCGGACAGGGCGCACCTACGAGCAGTACTTC.

This clone was observed a few times. The V and J genes are TRBV4-1 and TRBJ1-4, with D possibly being TRBD1 (5 bases). Trimming took 3 bases from V and 11 from J, leaving 19 bases between them. CDR1 and CDR2 from the germline V gene are MGHRA and YSYEKL. This CDR3 has 15 residues. This CDR3 reads CASSQGDRTSTKLFF. The CDR3 DNA sequence: TGCGCCAGCAGCCAGGGGGACCGCACCTCAACTAAACTGTTTTTT.

The rearrangement uses TRBV28 and TRBJ1-5, with D uncertain. The V gene lost 10 bases and the J gene lost 6 bases, with 16 bases spanning the gap. This CDR3 region has 13 residues. Germline V CDR1 and CDR2: MDHEN, SYDVKM. The CDR3, as DNA: TGTGCCACCTCGGAACAGTCCACTCAGCCCCAGCATTTT. Translated: CATSEQSTQPQHF.

The rearrangement links TRBV9 to TRBJ1-4; D is possibly TRBD1 (5 bases). Germline CDR1 is SGDLS and CDR2 is YYNGEE. Between the trimmed V and J ends, which lost 4 bases and 5 bases, there was a span of 12 bases. This CDR3 contains 14 residues. CDR3 residues: CASSRGRLNEKLFF. CDR3 nucleotide sequence: TGTGCCAGCAGCCGGGGACGGCTGAATGAAAAACTGTTTTTT.

The chain combines TRBV4-3 with TRBJ2-3; D perhaps matches TRBD2 (6 bases). Per the germline V gene, CDR1 is LGHNA and CDR2 is YSLEER. The CDR3 extends over 16 amino acids. Trimming removed 8 bases from V and 1 base from J, with 19 bases in between. The chain's CDR3 is CASQHRRGVGTDTQYF. For the CDR3, the DNA is TGCGCCAGCCAGCACCGGCGGGGAGTCGGCACAGATACGCAGTATTTT.

This sequence joins TRBV6-6 and TRBJ2-4; D not certain. V was pared by 2 bases and J by 0 bases, with 11 bases between. CDR3 length equals 16 residues. Germline V lookup: CDR1 MNHNY, CDR2 SVGAGI (reference sequence). This chain's CDR3 is CASSYQTDPAKNIQYF. The CDR3 coding sequence is TGTGCCAGCAGTTACCAGACGGACCCAGCCAAAAACATTCAGTACTTC.

This clone was seen a few times. J is TRBJ2-2 and V is TRBV28, with D possibly matching TRBD2 (5 bases). There are 15 residues in the CDR3. CDR1 and CDR2 from the germline V gene are MDHEN and SYDVKM. Trimming took off 7 bases at V and 4 bases at J, with 16 bases between the two ends. The CDR3 is CASNAPGETTGELFF. CDR3 nucleotides: TGTGCCAGCAACGCCCCCGGGGAAACCACCGGGGAGCTGTTTTTT.